These 9 T cell receptor beta chains share one sample of origin, sequenced in a study of T cell responses to AZD1222 COVID-19 vaccine. The data were produced by immunoSEQ multiplex PCR, yet TCRdb's version contains in-frame clones alone and is incomplete. The repertoire table contains about 140,000 clones. Sequencing was done on a sample of peripheral blood. These receptors were collected from an adult in good health.

CDR3 nucleotides: TGTGCCAGCAGTTTAAGGTTCGGGGGGGCCCGAGAGACCCAGTACTTC. Protein sequence: CASSLRFGGARETQYF. The gene calls are TRBV28 and TRBJ2-5, with 8 bases identical to TRBD2. Looked up from germline, CDR1 is MDHEN and CDR2 is SYDVKM. This CDR3 has 16 amino acids. The J segment lost 4 bases and the V segment lost 2 bases, leaving 9 bases of the junction unmatched.

This chain connects TRBV2 to TRBJ1-5; D gene unclear. Germline CDR1 reads SNHLY; CDR2 reads FYNNEI. The CDR3 spans 15 residues. Trimming left V 4 bases short and J 3 bases short, with 13 bases between. The CDR3 loop reads CASSAAGFYNQPQHF. As DNA, the CDR3 is TGTGCCAGCAGTGCCGCAGGCTTTTACAATCAGCCCCAGCATTTT. Looking up the rest from reference TRBV2 and TRBJ1-5 gives the full variable domain: EPEVTQTPSHQVTQMGQEVILRCVPISNHLYFYWYRQILGQKVEFLVSFYNNEISEKSEIFDDQFSVERPDGSNFTLKIRSTKLEDSAMYFCASSAAGFYNQPQHFGDGTRLSIL.

The J gene is TRBJ1-6, the V gene TRBV27, with 7 bases lining up with TRBD1. The V and J ends lost 1 base and 7 bases, in that order; junction bases with no gene match: 10. The CDR3 is 17 residues long. Germline V gene data show CDR1 as MNHEY and CDR2 as SMNVEV (reference sequence). CDR3 nucleotide sequence: TGTGCCAGCAGTTTATTGGGGGGGACAGTAAGGAATTCACCCCTCCACTTT. Amino acid sequence: CASSLLGGTVRNSPLHF.

This chain uses TRBV28 with TRBJ1-1; TRBD1 is a possible D gene (5 bases). Germline V CDR1 and CDR2: MDHEN, SYDVKM. CDR3 length: 12 amino acids. V lost 2 bases and J 6 bases, leaving 7 bases between the germline ends. The CDR3 protein is CASSLGGPEAFF. In DNA form, the CDR3 reads TGTGCCAGCAGTTTAGGGGGTCCTGAAGCTTTCTTT.

J is TRBJ1-4 and V is TRBV18, with 8 bases fitting TRBD1. Trimming took 5 bases from V and 7 from J; bases not matched to a gene: 18. Germline assignment: CDR1 KGHSH and CDR2 LQKENI. This CDR3 has 18 residues. The CDR3 region is CASSSRTGRLPGSEKLFF. As DNA, the CDR3 is TGTGCCAGCTCATCGCGGACAGGGAGACTCCCGGGGAGTGAAAAACTGTTTTTT.

The chain carries TRBV5-1 and TRBJ2-2; TRBD1 is a possible D gene (6 bases). From germline, CDR1 is SGHRS and CDR2 YFSETQ. The CDR3 sequence is 16 residues long. Trimming pared 0 bases from V and 0 bases from J, leaving 9 bases between. In DNA, the CDR3 is TGCGCCAGCAGCTTGGCCCGGACAGCGAACACCGGGGAGCTGTTTTTT. Its protein is CASSLARTANTGELFF.

The chain combines TRBV3-1 (or the pseudogene TRBV3-2) with TRBJ1-1; no clear D gene. Deletions cut 1 base from V and 7 bases from J, with 4 bases between. The CDR3 covers 11 residues. Germline V gives CDR1 LGHDT, CDR2 YNNKEL (reference sequence). CDR3 loop: CASSQGGEAFF. CDR3 sequence (DNA): TGTGCCAGCAGCCAAGGAGGTGAAGCTTTCTTT.

The chain is built from TRBV14 and TRBJ1-1; D unresolved. The CDR3 sequence is 13 residues long. Per germline, CDR1 SGHDN and CDR2 FVKESK. V was clipped by 4 bases and J by 2 bases, with 8 bases between them. CDR3 protein: CASSPTLNTEAFF. The CDR3 bases are TGTGCCAGCAGCCCTACCCTAAACACTGAAGCTTTCTTT.

The V and J genes are TRBV2 and TRBJ1-1; tentatively, D is TRBD1 (6 bases). This CDR3 is 12 amino acids long. Trimming left V 2 bases short and J 7 bases short, with 8 bases between. Germline V lookup: CDR1 SNHLY, CDR2 FYNNEI. The DNA of the CDR3 is TGTGCCAGCAGTGAAAGGGGGAGTGAAGCTTTCTTT. It codes for CASSERGSEAFF.